These 8 T cell receptor beta chains came from one sample sequenced in a study of long-term antiretroviral therapy in people with HIV. Run at survey level, the immunoSEQ assay was version v3.0. The protocol was immunoSEQ multiplex PCR, while the TCRdb copy is restricted to in-frame clones and leaves out a portion. Of approximately 35,000 clones in the sample, 94% were seen once. The sample consisted of unsorted PBMCs, taken approximately 5.1 years after starting antiretroviral therapy. These receptors were taken from a woman aged 50 to 60 with HIV.

The rearrangement links TRBV7-8 to TRBJ2-1; TRBD2 matches at 9 bases. The CDR3 covers 15 residues. Unmatched junction bases numbered 7, after V lost 4 bases and J lost 6 bases. Germline CDR1 and CDR2: SGHVS and FQNEAQ. CDR3 sequence reads: CASSSRAGGSNEQFF. CDR3 coding DNA: TGTGCCAGCAGCTCACGAGCGGGGGGTTCCAATGAGCAGTTCTTC.

V gene TRBV7-8 combines with J gene TRBJ2-7; tentatively, D is TRBD2 (6 bases). The germline V and J ends were trimmed by 5 bases and 2 bases, with 16 bases remaining between them. Germline CDR1 and CDR2: SGHVS and FQNEAQ. The CDR3 covers 15 residues. The CDR3 region is CASSVRSRGAYEQYF. CDR3 coding DNA: TGTGCCAGCAGCGTGCGTTCGCGGGGTGCCTACGAGCAGTACTTC.

The V call is TRBV29-1, the J call TRBJ1-3; a weak D match, TRBD1 (6 bases). The CDR3 loop spans 15 amino acids. Germline V lookup: CDR1 SQVTM, CDR2 ANQGSEA. V was shortened by 6 bases and J by 0 bases, with 15 bases between the two germline ends. As DNA, the CDR3 is TGCAGCGTCATCCGGGACACCAACTCTGGAAACACCATATATTTT. Translating it yields CSVIRDTNSGNTIYF.

The chain recombines TRBV2 with TRBJ1-4, with a possible D match to TRBD1 (6 bases). CDR3 length equals 12 residues. V lost 5 bases to trimming and J lost 7 bases, with 8 bases between them. The germline V gene has CDR1 SNHLY and CDR2 FYNNEI. DNA for the CDR3: TGTGCCAGCAGTAGCAGGGGTGAAAAACTGTTTTTT. This encodes CASSSRGEKLFF.

The chain carries TRBV7-2 and TRBJ2-2; 7 nucleotides match TRBD2. Germline trimming cut 6 bases from V and 4 bases from J; bases unmatched to any gene: 11. The CDR3 has 16 residues. Germline CDR1 is SGHTA and CDR2 is FQGNSA. The CDR3 region is CASSWDYLRSTGELFF. The CDR3 bases are TGTGCCAGCAGTTGGGACTATCTTCGGAGCACCGGGGAGCTGTTTTTT.

The rearrangement joins TRBV28 to TRBJ2-5; the D gene is possibly TRBD2 (7 bases). V lost 5 bases, J lost 2 bases, and 12 bases lay in between. The CDR3 is 14 amino acids. Germline V gene data show CDR1 as MDHEN and CDR2 as SYDVKM. The CDR3 DNA sequence: TGTGCCAGCAGTGGGGGGGGCCCACAAGAGACCCAGTACTTC. Protein: CASSGGGPQETQYF.

The CDR3 DNA reads as TGTGCCAGTAGTCCACAGGGGAATCCTGAAGCTTTCTTT. This codes for CASSPQGNPEAFF. This rearrangement joins TRBV19 to TRBJ1-1; 7 nucleotides line up with TRBD1. The J segment lost 6 bases and the V segment lost 5 bases, leaving 6 bases of the junction unmatched. The germline CDR1 and CDR2 sequences are LNHDA and SQIVND (reference sequence). The CDR3 consists of 13 residues.

V is TRBV4-1 and J is TRBJ2-5; D is undetermined. Germline V gene sequence: CDR1 MGHRA, CDR2 YSYEKL. Trimming pared 5 bases from V and 4 bases from J, leaving 5 bases between. CDR3 length: 11 amino acids. Here the CDR3 reads CASSEGETQYF. CDR3 bases: TGCGCCAGCAGCGAAGGAGAGACCCAGTACTTC.